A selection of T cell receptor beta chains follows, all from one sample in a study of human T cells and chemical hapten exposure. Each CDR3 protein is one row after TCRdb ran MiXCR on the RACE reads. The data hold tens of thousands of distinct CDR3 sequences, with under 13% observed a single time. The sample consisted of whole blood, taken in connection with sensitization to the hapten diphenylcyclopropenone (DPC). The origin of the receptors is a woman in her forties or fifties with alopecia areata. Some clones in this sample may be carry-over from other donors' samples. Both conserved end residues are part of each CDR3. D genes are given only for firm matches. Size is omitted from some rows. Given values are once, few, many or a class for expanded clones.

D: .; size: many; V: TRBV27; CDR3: CASSRRQANNNSPLHF
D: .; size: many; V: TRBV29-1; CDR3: CSGRDGNYEQYF
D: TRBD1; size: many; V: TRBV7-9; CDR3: CASSLQSGGETQYF
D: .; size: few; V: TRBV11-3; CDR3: CASSHGTTDTQYF
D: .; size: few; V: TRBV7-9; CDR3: CASSQGGTATYEQYF
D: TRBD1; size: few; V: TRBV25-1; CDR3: CASSEWGGTGDNEQFF
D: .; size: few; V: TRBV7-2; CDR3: CASSLEDRTQYF
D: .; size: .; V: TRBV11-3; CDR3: CASSLGVSYEQYF
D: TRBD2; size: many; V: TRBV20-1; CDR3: CSASAPRRGSSYEQYF
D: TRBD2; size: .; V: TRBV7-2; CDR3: CASSPAARRLAGSSTDTQYF
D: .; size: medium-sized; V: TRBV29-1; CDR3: CSGGWDAEAFF
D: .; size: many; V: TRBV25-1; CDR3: CASSEYYLLSGSYNEQFF
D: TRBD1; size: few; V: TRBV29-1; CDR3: CSAQTGGYGYTF
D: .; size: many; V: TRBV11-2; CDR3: CASSLGVRQPQHF
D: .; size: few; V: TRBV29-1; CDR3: CSAWGGPTTNEKLFF
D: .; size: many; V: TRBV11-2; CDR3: CASSTNYEQYF
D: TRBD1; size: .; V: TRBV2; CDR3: CASRGQDFVAFF
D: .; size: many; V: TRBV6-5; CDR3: CASSYSVEGANVLTF
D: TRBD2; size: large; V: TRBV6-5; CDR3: CASKPSGYYNEQFF
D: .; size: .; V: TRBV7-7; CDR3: CASSSQPYNEQFF
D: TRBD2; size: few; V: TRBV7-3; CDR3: CASSLAGGWDTGELFF
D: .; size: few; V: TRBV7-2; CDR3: CASSLAHRAYTF
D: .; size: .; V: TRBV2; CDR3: CASRGRQETQYF
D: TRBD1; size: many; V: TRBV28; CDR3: CASKLRDRVSDEQYF
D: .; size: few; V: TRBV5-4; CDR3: CASSSGRGSYNEQFF
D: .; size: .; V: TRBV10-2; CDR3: CASGDGIYGYTF
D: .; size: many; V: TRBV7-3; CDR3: CASSFGSGTPTAEQFF
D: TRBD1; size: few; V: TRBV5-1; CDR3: CASSLKGQGEYGYTF
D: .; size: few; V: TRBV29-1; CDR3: CSVESVWGTF
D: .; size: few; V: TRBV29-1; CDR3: CSVQNTGELFF
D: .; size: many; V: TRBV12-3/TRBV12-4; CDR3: CASTPSSGGRAFF
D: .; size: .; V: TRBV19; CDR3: CASRKTGNEQFF
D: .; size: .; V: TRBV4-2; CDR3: CASSHTRSASDTQYF
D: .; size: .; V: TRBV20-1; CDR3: CSAHRGGSPLHF
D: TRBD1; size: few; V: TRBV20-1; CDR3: CSTGTGPYEQYF
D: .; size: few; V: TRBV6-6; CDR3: CASSLAVSSYNEQFF
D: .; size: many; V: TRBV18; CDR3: CASSPGLSNQPQHF
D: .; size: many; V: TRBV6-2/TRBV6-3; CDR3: CASGFGGHNEQFF
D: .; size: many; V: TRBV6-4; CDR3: CASSEIQGQPQHF
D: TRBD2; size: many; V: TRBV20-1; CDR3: CSATSSGPNEQFF
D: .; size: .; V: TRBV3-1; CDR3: CASSQVSSPSTDTQYF
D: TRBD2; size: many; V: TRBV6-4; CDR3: CASRQLAGVNTGELFF
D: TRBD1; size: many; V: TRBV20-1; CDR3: CSARGTGTETQYF
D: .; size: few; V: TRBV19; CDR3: CASRSLDPYSNQPQHF
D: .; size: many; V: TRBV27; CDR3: CASSLRPTDLLAKNIQYF
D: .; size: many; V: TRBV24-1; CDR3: CATSRGNEAFF
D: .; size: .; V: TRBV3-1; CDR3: CASSQDKAPTF
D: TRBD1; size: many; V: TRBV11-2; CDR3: CASSIAFPGTGYEQYF
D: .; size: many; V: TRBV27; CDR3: CASSFFLGDSPLHF
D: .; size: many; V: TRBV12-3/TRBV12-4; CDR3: CASSLGQADTQYF